The 14 T cell receptor beta chains in this list originate from one sample, sequenced in a study of beta chain features in type 1 diabetes. Expressed TCRB transcripts got sequenced, as all isolated RNA was reverse transcribed. Data came from immunoSEQ multiplex PCR; TCRdb stores just in-frame clones and leaves some out. The sample has 250,000 to 400,000 clones; 12% to 15% are singletons. Sequencing was performed on central memory CD4+ T cells from blood. These receptors all stem from a man between 25 and 39 years old in good health.

This clone showed up just a few times. In the same sample, other DNA sequences code for this CDR3. V gene TRBV7-2 combines with J gene TRBJ2-3; 8 bases agree with TRBD2. With V trimmed by 0 bases and J by 6 bases, 5 bases remained unmatched. The germline gives CDR1 SGHTA, CDR2 FQGNSA. The CDR3 runs to 15 residues. The CDR3 DNA follows: TGTGCCAGCAGCTTAGCGGGTCTAGCGGGTGATACGCAGTATTTT. Translated, it gives CASSLAGLAGDTQYF.

This clone was picked up many times. The chain combines TRBV29-1 with TRBJ2-1; D ambiguous. This CDR3 is 13 amino acids long. Germline CDR1 reads SQVTM; CDR2 reads ANQGSEA. V lost 4 bases to trimming and J lost 9 bases, with 16 bases between them. This chain's CDR3 is CSVGSPPFGEQFF. The CDR3 bases are TGCAGCGTTGGTTCCCCACCGTTCGGTGAGCAGTTCTTC.

This clone was observed a few times. The genes are TRBV19 and TRBJ2-7; D tentatively fits TRBD1 or TRBD2 (5 bases each). The germline V gene has CDR1 LNHDA and CDR2 SQIVND (reference sequence). V was pared by 2 bases and J by 3 bases, with 14 bases between. The CDR3 consists of 15 residues. The CDR3 sequence is CASSIYPGTDYEQYF. For the CDR3, the DNA is TGTGCCAGTAGTATATACCCCGGGACGGACTACGAGCAGTACTTC. Full variable domain (rest looked up from reference TRBV19 and TRBJ2-7): DGGITQSPKYLFRKEGQNVTLSCEQNLNHDAMYWYRQDPGQGLRLIYYSQIVNDFQKGDIAEGYSVSREKKESFPLTVTSAQKNPTAFYLCASSIYPGTDYEQYFGPGTRLTVT.

This clone was detected a few times. The chain is built from TRBV5-1 and TRBJ2-3, with a weak D call TRBD1 (6 bases). Germline V CDR1 and CDR2: SGHRS, YFSETQ. The CDR3 loop spans 14 amino acids. The V gene lost 1 base and the J gene lost 4 bases, with 10 bases spanning the gap. CDR3 in DNA: TGCGCCAGCAGCTTGTTCAGGGGCGCAGATACGCAGTATTTT. It encodes CASSLFRGADTQYF.

The V and J genes are TRBV18 and TRBJ2-1; possibly TRBD2 for D (5 bases). Looked up from germline, CDR1 is KGHSH and CDR2 is LQKENI. Trimming stripped 3 bases from V and 6 bases from J, with 18 bases between. This CDR3 has 16 amino acids. The CDR3 loop reads CASSPQVARTSNEQFF. The DNA of the CDR3 is TGTGCCAGCTCACCCCAGGTAGCGCGGACTTCCAATGAGCAGTTCTTC.

The CDR3 is CASSLAGGASTDTQYF. The CDR3 nucleotides are TGTGCCAGCAGCTTGGCGGGCGGGGCTAGCACAGATACGCAGTATTTT. J is TRBJ2-3 and V is TRBV5-4, with D possibly matching TRBD2 (6 bases). Per germline, CDR1 SGHNT and CDR2 YYREEE (reference sequence). The V end lost 0 bases, the J end lost 0 bases, and 11 bases lay between the germline ends. This CDR3 spans 16 amino acids.

The chain joins TRBV30 to TRBJ1-3, with D unresolved. Germline V CDR1 and CDR2: GTSNPN, SVGIG (reference sequence). V was pared by 0 bases and J by 6 bases, with 6 bases between. The CDR3 sequence is 12 residues long. The CDR3 sequence: CAWSVLVNTIYF. CDR3 nucleotides: TGTGCCTGGAGTGTACTCGTAAACACCATATATTTT. The complete variable domain, with remaining parts taken from reference TRBV30 and TRBJ1-3, reads SQTIHQWPATLVQPVGSPLSLECTVEGTSNPNLYWYRQAAGRGLQLLFYSVGIGQISSEVPQNLSASRPQDRQFILSSKKLLLSDSGFYLCAWSVLVNTIYFGEGSWLTVV.

V gene TRBV2 combines with J gene TRBJ2-2, with D maybe TRBD1 (5 bases). CDR3 length equals 14 residues. Trimming shortened V by 6 bases and J by 6 bases, and 14 bases separated the two germline ends. CDR1 is SNHLY, CDR2 FYNNEI, per germline. CDR3 residues: CASRVTQGSGELFF. CDR3 nucleotide sequence: TGTGCCAGCAGAGTAACTCAGGGTTCCGGGGAGCTGTTTTTT. The entire variable domain, with the rest obtained from reference TRBV2 and TRBJ2-2, is as follows: EPEVTQTPSHQVTQMGQEVILRCVPISNHLYFYWYRQILGQKVEFLVSFYNNEISEKSEIFDDQFSVERPDGSNFTLKIRSTKLEDSAMYFCASRVTQGSGELFFGEGSRLTVL.

The chain joins TRBV6-1 to TRBJ2-7; D gene unclear. The ends were cut back, 6 bases at V and 7 bases at J, with 19 bases in the middle. CDR3 length: 14 residues. Germline V lookup: CDR1 MNHNS, CDR2 SASEGT. Written as DNA, the CDR3 is TGTGCCAGCAGACCCGTTAGTATGGCAGTTGAGCAGTACTTC. It codes for CASRPVSMAVEQYF.

This clone appeared many times. The V call is TRBV12-5, the J call TRBJ2-1; 12 bases are shared with TRBD2. The V and J ends lost 1 base and 9 bases, in that order; junction bases with no gene match: 10. This CDR3 has 17 amino acids. Per the germline V gene, CDR1 is LGHNT and CDR2 is FRNRAP. CDR3 nucleotides: TGTGCTAGTGGTTTGGGCCTCCCCGGACTAGCGGGACTTGAGCAGTTCTTC. Amino acids: CASGLGLPGLAGLEQFF.

This clone was recorded a few times. In the same sample, other DNA sequences code for this CDR3. The chain has TRBV12-5 and TRBJ1-5; D unresolved. The CDR3 spans 13 residues. The V gene's germline CDR1 is LGHNT and CDR2 FRNRAP. Trimming pared 0 bases from V and 6 bases from J, leaving 6 bases between. CDR3 amino acids: CASGLVLGQPQHF. As DNA, the CDR3 is TGTGCTAGTGGTTTGGTTTTAGGTCAGCCCCAGCATTTT.

This clone was detected a few times. The chain links TRBV9 to TRBJ2-2; D gene uncertain. The CDR3 has 14 residues. Per germline, CDR1 SGDLS and CDR2 YYNGEE. Trimming took off 1 base at V and 5 bases at J, with 9 bases between the two ends. CDR3 sequence: CASSVKDGTGELFF. In DNA, the CDR3 is TGTGCCAGCAGCGTAAAGGACGGAACCGGGGAGCTGTTTTTT. The complete variable domain, with remaining parts taken from reference TRBV9 and TRBJ2-2, reads DSGVTQTPKHLITATGQRVTLRCSPRSGDLSVYWYQQSLDQGLQFLIQYYNGEERAKGNILERFSAQQFPDLHSELNLSSLELGDSALYFCASSVKDGTGELFFGEGSRLTVL.

This clone has just a few counts. This chain links TRBV5-6 with TRBJ2-2, with no clear D. The germline V gene has CDR1 SGHDT and CDR2 YYEEEE. V shed 4 bases and J shed 7 bases, with 11 bases lying between them. CDR3 length: 13 amino acids. CDR3 sequence: CASSPVGLGELFF. CDR3 sequence (DNA): TGTGCCAGCAGCCCGGTGGGTCTCGGGGAGCTGTTTTTT.

This chain joins TRBV11-2 and TRBJ2-3, with 8 positions matching TRBD2. This CDR3 is built from 16 residues. After removal of 3 bases from V and 1 base from J, the junction contained 6 bases not matched to a gene. CDR1 is SGHAT and CDR2 is FQNNGV in the germline V gene. CDR3 sequence: CASSFRAGDGTDTQYF. CDR3 in DNA: TGTGCCAGCAGCTTTAGAGCGGGGGACGGCACAGATACGCAGTATTTT.